Sequencing of this TCR beta chain was carried out in a study of T cells in Graves' hyperthyroidism and ophthalmopathy. RNA transcripts provided the source from which TCR beta CDR3 regions were amplified. The TCR CDR3 was amplified in a first-round RT-PCR using the HTBI primer set. TCRdb reanalysed the multiplex PCR reads using MiXCR and keeps one entry per CDR3 protein. The sample gives about 500,000 distinct CDR3 sequences, about an eighth of which show up once; less than 20% is in the top ten. Uncontrolled infection, other autoimmune disease, pregnancy and lactation each barred patients from inclusion. In making diagnoses, clinical symptoms, serum thyroxine and TRAb, thyroid ultrasound and orbital computed tomography were all used. Many counts were recorded for this clonotype. Its antigen is still unknown. Study results and caveats: Clonotypes that were expanded in thyroid above 0.001 mostly appeared in blood too.

V gave up 1 base and J gave up 3 bases; unmatched junction bases: 4. This CDR3 comprises 18 residues. The sample taken for sequencing was blood. The chain joins TRBV12-3 or TRBV12-4 to TRBJ2-2, with TRBD2 matching 14 bases. The receptor was isolated from a woman aged 18-29 years with Graves' hyperthyroidism. CDR3 in amino acids: CASSLGGLAGVDTGELFF. Here the CDR3 DNA reads TGTGCCAGCAGTTTAGGGGGACTAGCGGGAGTGGACACCGGGGAGCTGTTTTTT.